These 3 T cell receptor beta chains originate from one sample sequenced in a study of cytomegalovirus exposure and HLA in healthy donors. The data were produced by immunoSEQ multiplex PCR, yet TCRdb's version contains in-frame clones alone and is incomplete. The profile covers under 350,000 clones, with just over 85% appearing a single time and about 1% taken by the ten largest. Specimen: PBMCs. These receptors were taken from a woman younger than 35 in good health and CMV-seronegative.

This chain joins TRBV18 and TRBJ2-7; D perhaps matches TRBD1 (6 bases). The CDR3 loop spans 13 amino acids. Germline V gene lookup returns CDR1 KGHSH and CDR2 LQKENI. Trimming cost V 6 bases and J 3 bases, with 12 bases left between them. The DNA of the CDR3 is TGTGCCAGCTCCCGGGACAAAAACTACGAGCAGTACTTC. Translation: CASSRDKNYEQYF. Full variable domain (remainder filled in from reference TRBV18 and TRBJ2-7): NAGVMQNPRHLVRRRGQEARLRCSPMKGHSHVYWYRQLPEEGLKFMVYLQKENIIDESGMPKERFSAEFPKEGPSILRIQQVVRGDSAAYFCASSRDKNYEQYFGPGTRLTVT.

The chain links TRBV5-1 to TRBJ1-5; tentative D call: TRBD1 (6 bases). The V gene lost 2 bases and the J gene lost 2 bases, with 11 bases spanning the gap. Germline loops: CDR1 SGHRS, CDR2 YFSETQ. This CDR3 has 15 amino acids. In DNA form, the CDR3 reads TGCGCCAGCAGCTTAATGGCAGGGGGCAATCAGCCCCAGCATTTT. Translating it yields CASSLMAGGNQPQHF.

The chain combines TRBV6-5 with TRBJ2-2; a weak D match, TRBD2 (6 bases). Germline CDR1 is MNHEY and CDR2 is SVGAGI. The CDR3 consists of 14 residues. V lost 7 bases and J lost 6, with 15 bases in between. The CDR3 reads CASMPSVTPGELFF. The CDR3 bases are TGTGCCAGCATGCCTAGCGTGACCCCCGGGGAGCTGTTTTTT.